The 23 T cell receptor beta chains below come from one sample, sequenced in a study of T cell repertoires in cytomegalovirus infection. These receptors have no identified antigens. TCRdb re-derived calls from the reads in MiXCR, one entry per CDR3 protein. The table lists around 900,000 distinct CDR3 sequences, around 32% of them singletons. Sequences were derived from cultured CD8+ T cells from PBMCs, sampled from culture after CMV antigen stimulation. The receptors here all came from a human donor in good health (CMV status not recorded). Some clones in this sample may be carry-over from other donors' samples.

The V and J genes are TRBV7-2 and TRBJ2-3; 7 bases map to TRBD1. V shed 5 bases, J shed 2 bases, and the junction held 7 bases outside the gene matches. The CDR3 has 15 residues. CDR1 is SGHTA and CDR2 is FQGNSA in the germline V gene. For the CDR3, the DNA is TGTGCCAGCAGCCCATGGGACAGAATCACAGATACGCAGTATTTT. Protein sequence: CASSPWDRITDTQYF. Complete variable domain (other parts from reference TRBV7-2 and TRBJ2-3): GAGVSQSPSNKVTEKGKDVELRCDPISGHTALYWYRQSLGQGLEFLIYFQGNSAPDKSGLPSDRFSAERTGGSVSTLTIQRTQQEDSAVYLCASSPWDRITDTQYFGPGTRLTVL.

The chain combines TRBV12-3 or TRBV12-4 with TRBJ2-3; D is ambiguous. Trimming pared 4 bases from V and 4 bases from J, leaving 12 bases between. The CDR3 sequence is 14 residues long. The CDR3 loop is CASSSLAGPDTQYF. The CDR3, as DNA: TGTGCCAGCAGTTCTCTGGCTGGACCAGATACGCAGTATTTT.

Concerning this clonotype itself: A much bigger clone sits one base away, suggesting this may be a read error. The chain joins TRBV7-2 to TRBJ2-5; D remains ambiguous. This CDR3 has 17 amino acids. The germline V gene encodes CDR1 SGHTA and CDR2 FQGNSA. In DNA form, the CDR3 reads TGTGTCAGTGCCCTGCCTCAAGCGCCAACTGAACGAGAGACCCAGTACTTC. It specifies CVSALPQAPTERETQYF.

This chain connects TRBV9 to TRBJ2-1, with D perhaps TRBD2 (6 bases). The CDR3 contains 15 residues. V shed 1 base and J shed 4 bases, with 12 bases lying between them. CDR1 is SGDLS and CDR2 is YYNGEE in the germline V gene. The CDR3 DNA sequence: TGTGCCAGCAGCGTAAGGAGGGGCGCTTACAATGAGCAGTTCTTC. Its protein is CASSVRRGAYNEQFF. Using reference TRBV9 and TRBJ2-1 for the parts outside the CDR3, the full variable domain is DSGVTQTPKHLITATGQRVTLRCSPRSGDLSVYWYQQSLDQGLQFLIQYYNGEERAKGNILERFSAQQFPDLHSELNLSSLELGDSALYFCASSVRRGAYNEQFFGPGTRLTVL.

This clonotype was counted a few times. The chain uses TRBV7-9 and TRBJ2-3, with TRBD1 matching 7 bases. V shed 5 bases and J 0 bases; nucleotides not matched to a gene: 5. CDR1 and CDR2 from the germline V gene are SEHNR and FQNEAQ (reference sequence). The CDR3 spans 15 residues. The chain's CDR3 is CASSRGQSSTDTQYF. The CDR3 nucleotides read TGTGCCAGCAGCAGGGGACAGAGTAGCACAGATACGCAGTATTTT.

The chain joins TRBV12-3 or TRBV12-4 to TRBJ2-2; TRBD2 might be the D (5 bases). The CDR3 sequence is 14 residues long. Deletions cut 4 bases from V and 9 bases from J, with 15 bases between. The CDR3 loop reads CASSWISGKRELFF. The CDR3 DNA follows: TGTGCCAGCAGTTGGATATCGGGGAAAAGGGAGCTGTTTTTT.

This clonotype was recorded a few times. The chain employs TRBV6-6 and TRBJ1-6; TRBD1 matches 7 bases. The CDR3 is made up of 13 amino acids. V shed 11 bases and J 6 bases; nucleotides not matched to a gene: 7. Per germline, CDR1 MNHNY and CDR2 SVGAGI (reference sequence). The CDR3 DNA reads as TGTGCCGGGAGACAGGGTTCTAATTCACCCCTCCACTTT. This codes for CAGRQGSNSPLHF.

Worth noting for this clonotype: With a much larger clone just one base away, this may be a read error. Written as DNA, the CDR3 is TGTGCCAGCAGCGCCTCTAGCGGGGAAGAGACCCAGTACTTC. This encodes CASSASSGEETQYF. The rearrangement links TRBV7-9 to TRBJ2-5, with 9 bases that match TRBD2. Trimming cost V 5 bases and J 3 bases; bases outside gene matches: 4. This CDR3 is built from 14 residues. The germline gives CDR1 SEHNR, CDR2 FQNEAQ (reference sequence).

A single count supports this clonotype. This CDR3 is CAVNRGEGGNSPLHF. CDR3 DNA: TGTGCCGTCAACAGGGGCGAAGGAGGTAATTCACCCCTCCACTTT. This chain connects TRBV10-3 to TRBJ1-6; 7 bases map to TRBD1. The CDR3 extends over 15 amino acids. Germline V CDR1 and CDR2: ENHRY, SYGVKD. Trimming at V came to 11 bases and at J to 6 bases, leaving 13 bases not matched to a gene.

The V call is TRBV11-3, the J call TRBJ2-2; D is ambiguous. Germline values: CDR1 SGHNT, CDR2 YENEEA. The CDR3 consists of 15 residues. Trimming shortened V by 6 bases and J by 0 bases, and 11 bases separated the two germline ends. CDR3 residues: CASSPRRANTGELFF. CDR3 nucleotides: TGTGCCAGCAGTCCTCGACGGGCGAACACCGGGGAGCTGTTTTTT.

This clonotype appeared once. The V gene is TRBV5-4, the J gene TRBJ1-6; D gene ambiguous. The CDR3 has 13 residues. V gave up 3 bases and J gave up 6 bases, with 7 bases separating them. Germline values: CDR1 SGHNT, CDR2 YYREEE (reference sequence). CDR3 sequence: CASSSRPNSPLHF. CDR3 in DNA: TGTGCCAGCAGCTCCCGTCCTAATTCACCCCTCCACTTT.

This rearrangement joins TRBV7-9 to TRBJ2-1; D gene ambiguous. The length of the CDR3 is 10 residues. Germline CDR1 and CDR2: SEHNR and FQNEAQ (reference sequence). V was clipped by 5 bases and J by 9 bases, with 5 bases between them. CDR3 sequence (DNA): TGTGCCAGCAGCCCAAGTGAGCAGTTCTTC. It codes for CASSPSEQFF.

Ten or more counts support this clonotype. The CDR3 bases are TGTGCCAGCAGCCTTAGGGCCGACAATGAGCAGTTCTTC. Its translation is CASSLRADNEQFF. J is TRBJ2-1 and V is TRBV28; D gene ambiguous. CDR3 length: 13 residues. Germline assignment: CDR1 MDHEN and CDR2 SYDVKM. V lost 6 bases to trimming and J lost 5 bases, with 11 bases between them.

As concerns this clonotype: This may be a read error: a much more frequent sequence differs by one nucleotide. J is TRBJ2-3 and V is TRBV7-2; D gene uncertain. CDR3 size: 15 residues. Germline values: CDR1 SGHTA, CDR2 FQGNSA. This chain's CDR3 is CVSSLVPGRTDTQYF. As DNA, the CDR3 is TGTGTCAGCAGCTTAGTTCCGGGTAGGACAGATACGCAGTATTTT.

For the CDR3, the DNA is TGTGCCAGCAGTCCACAGCTCCCGAACACCGGGGAGCTGTTTTTT. This gives the protein CASSPQLPNTGELFF. The chain has TRBV6-2 or TRBV6-3 and TRBJ2-2; D remains ambiguous. The CDR3 consists of 15 residues. The V end was cut by 5 bases, the J end by 0 bases, with 10 bases between. Germline assignment: CDR1 MNHEY and CDR2 SVGEGT.

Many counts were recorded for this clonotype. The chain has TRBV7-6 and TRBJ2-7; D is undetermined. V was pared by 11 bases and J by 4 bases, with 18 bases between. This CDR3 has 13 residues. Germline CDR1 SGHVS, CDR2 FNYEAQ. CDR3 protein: CAPGSVQTYEQYV. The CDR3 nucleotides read TGTGCCCCCGGCAGCGTTCAGACTTACGAGCAGTACGTC.

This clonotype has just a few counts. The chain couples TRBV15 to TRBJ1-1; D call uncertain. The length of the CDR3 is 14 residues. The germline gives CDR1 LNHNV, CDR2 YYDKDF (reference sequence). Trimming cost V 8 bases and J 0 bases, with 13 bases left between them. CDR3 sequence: CATEDWGMNTEAFF. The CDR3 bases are TGTGCCACCGAGGATTGGGGAATGAACACTGAAGCTTTCTTT.

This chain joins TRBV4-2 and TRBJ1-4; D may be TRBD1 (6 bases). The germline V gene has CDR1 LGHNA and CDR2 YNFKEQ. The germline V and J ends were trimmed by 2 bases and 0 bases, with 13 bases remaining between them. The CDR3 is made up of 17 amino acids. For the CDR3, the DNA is TGTGCCAGCAGCCAATTGGGACAACAAGCAACTAATGAAAAACTGTTTTTT. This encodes CASSQLGQQATNEKLFF.

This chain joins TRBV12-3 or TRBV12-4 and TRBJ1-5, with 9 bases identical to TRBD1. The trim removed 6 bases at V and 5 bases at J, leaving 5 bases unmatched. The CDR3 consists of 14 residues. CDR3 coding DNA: TGTGCCAGCAGCCCGACAGGGGGGCATCAGCCCCAGCATTTT. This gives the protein CASSPTGGHQPQHF.

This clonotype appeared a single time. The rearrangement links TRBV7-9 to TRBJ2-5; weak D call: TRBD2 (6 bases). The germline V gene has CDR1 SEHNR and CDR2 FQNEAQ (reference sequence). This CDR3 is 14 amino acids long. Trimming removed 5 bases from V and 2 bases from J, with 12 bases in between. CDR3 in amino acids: CASSRGETQETQYF. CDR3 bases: TGTGCCAGCAGCCGCGGGGAGACTCAAGAGACCCAGTACTTC.

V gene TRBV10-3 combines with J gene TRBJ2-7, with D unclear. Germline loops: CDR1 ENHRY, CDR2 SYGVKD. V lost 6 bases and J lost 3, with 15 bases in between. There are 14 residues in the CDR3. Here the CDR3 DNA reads TGTGCCATCAGAGAGGACCGGGCTTTCTACGAGCAGTACGTC. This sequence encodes CAIREDRAFYEQYV.

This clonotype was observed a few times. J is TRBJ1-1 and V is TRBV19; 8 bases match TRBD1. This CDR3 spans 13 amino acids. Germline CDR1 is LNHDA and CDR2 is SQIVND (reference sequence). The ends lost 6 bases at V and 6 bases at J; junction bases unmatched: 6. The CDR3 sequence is CASSDQGASEAFF. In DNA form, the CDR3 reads TGTGCCAGTAGCGACCAGGGGGCCTCTGAAGCTTTCTTT.

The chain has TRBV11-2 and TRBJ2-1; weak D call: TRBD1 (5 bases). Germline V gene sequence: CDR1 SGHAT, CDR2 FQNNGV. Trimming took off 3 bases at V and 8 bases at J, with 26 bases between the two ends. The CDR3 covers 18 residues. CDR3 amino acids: CASSFWSPADIYNHEQFF. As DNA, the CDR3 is TGTGCCAGCAGCTTTTGGAGTCCGGCGGACATCTACAACCATGAGCAGTTCTTC.